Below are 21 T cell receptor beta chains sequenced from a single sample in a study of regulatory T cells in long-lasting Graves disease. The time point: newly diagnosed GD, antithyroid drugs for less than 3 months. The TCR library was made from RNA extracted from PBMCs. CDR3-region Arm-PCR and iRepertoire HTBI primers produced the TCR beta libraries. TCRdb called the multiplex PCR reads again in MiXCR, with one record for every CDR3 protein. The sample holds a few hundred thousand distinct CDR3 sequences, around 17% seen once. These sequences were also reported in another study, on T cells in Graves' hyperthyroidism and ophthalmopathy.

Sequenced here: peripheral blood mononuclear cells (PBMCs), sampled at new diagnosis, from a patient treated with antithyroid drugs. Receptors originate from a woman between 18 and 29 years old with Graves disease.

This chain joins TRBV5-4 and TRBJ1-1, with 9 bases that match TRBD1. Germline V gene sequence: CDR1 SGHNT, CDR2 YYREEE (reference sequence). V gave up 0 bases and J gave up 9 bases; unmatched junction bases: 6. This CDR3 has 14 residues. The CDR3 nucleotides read TGTGCCAGCAGCTTGGTCCCGGGACAGGGCAAAGCTTTCTTT. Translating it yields CASSLVPGQGKAFF.

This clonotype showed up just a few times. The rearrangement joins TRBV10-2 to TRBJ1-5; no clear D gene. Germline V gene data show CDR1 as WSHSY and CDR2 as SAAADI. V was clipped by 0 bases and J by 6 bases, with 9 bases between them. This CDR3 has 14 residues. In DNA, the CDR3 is TGCGCCAGCAGTGAGTCGGGAGTAGGTCAGCCCCAGCATTTT. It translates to CASSESGVGQPQHF.

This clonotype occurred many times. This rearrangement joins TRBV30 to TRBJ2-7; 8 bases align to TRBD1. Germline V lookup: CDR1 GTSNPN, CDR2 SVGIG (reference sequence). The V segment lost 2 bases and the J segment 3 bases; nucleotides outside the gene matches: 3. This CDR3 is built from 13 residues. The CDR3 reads CAWSLDRVYEQYF. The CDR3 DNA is TGTGCCTGGAGTCTGGACAGGGTCTACGAGCAGTACTTC.

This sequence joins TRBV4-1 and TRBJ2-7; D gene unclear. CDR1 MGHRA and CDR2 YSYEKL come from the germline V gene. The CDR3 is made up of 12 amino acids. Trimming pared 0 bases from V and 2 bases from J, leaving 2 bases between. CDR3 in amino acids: CASSQEPYEQYF. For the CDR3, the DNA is TGCGCCAGCAGCCAAGAGCCCTACGAGCAGTACTTC.

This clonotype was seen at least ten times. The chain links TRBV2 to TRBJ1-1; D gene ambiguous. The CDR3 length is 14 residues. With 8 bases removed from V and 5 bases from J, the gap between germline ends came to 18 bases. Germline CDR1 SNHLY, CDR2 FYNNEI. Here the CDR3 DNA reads TGTGCCAGCCTAACGGCCCTTCTTAGGACTGAAGCTTTCTTT. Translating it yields CASLTALLRTEAFF. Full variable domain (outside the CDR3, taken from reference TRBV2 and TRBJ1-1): EPEVTQTPSHQVTQMGQEVILRCVPISNHLYFYWYRQILGQKVEFLVSFYNNEISEKSEIFDDQFSVERPDGSNFTLKIRSTKLEDSAMYFCASLTALLRTEAFFGQGTRLTVV.

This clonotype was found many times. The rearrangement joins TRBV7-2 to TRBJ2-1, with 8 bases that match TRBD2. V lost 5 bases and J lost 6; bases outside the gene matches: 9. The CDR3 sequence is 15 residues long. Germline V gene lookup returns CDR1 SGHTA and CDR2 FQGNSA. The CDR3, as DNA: TGTGCCAGCAGCCCAAGCGGGAGCGGGGCCAATGAGCAGTTCTTC. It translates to CASSPSGSGANEQFF.

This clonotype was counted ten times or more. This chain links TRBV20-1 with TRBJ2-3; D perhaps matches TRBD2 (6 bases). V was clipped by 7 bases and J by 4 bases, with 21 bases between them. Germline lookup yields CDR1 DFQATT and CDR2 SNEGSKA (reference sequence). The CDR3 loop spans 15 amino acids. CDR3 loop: CSVGGGGSFADTQYF. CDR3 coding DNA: TGCAGTGTGGGGGGAGGCGGGTCCTTCGCAGATACGCAGTATTTT.

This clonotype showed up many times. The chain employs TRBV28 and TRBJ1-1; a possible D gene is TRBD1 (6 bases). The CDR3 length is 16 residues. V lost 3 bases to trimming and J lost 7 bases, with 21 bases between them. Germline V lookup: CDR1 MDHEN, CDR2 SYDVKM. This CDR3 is CASSFPPGGGLNEAFF. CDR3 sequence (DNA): TGTGCCAGCAGTTTCCCGCCGGGCGGGGGCTTAAATGAAGCTTTCTTT.

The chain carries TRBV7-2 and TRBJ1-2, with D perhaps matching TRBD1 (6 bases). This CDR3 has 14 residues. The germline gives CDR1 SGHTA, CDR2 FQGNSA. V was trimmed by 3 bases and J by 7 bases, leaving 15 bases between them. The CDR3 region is CASSFGTQGLGYTF. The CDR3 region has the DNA TGTGCCAGCAGCTTCGGTACACAGGGACTTGGCTACACCTTC. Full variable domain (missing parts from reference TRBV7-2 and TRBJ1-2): GAGVSQSPSNKVTEKGKDVELRCDPISGHTALYWYRQSLGQGLEFLIYFQGNSAPDKSGLPSDRFSAERTGGSVSTLTIQRTQQEDSAVYLCASSFGTQGLGYTFGSGTRLTVV.

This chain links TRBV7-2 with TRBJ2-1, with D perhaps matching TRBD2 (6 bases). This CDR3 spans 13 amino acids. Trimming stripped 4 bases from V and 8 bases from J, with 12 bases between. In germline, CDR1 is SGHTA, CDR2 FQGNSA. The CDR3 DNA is TGTGCCAGCAGCTCCGCGACTAGGTATGAGCAGTTCTTC. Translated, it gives CASSSATRYEQFF.

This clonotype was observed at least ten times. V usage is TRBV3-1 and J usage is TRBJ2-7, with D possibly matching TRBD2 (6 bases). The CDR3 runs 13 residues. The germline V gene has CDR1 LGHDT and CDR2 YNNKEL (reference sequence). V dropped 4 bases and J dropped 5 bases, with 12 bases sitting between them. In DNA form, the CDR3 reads TGTGCCAGCAGCCCTCGGGGGACCCACGAGCAGTACTTC. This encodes CASSPRGTHEQYF.

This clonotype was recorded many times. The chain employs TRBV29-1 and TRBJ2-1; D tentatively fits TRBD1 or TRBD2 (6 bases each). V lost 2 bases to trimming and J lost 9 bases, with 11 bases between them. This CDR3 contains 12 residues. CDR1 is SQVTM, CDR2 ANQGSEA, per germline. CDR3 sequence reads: CSVEMGGGEQFF. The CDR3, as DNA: TGCAGCGTTGAAATGGGGGGCGGTGAGCAGTTCTTC.

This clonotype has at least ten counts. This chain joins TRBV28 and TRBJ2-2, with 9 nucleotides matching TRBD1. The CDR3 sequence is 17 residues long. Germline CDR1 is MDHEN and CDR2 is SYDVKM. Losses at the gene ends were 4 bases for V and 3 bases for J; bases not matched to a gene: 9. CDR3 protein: CASSSFLGDRDTGELFF. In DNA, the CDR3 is TGTGCCAGCAGTTCATTTTTGGGGGACAGGGACACCGGGGAGCTGTTTTTT.

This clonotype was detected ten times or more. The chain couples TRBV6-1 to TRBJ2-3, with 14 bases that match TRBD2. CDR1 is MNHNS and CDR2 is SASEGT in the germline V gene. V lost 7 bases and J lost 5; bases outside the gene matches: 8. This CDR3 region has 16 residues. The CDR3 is CASKPGTSGRRDTQYF. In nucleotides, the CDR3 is TGTGCCAGCAAACCGGGGACTAGCGGGAGAAGAGATACGCAGTATTTT.

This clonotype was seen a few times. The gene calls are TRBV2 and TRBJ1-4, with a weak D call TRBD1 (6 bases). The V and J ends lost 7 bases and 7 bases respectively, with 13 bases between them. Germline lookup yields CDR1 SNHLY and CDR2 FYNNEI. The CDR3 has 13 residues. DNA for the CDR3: TGTGCCAGCACTAGGACCAGGGGTGAAAAACTGTTTTTT. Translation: CASTRTRGEKLFF. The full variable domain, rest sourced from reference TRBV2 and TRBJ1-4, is EPEVTQTPSHQVTQMGQEVILRCVPISNHLYFYWYRQILGQKVEFLVSFYNNEISEKSEIFDDQFSVERPDGSNFTLKIRSTKLEDSAMYFCASTRTRGEKLFFGSGTQLSVL.

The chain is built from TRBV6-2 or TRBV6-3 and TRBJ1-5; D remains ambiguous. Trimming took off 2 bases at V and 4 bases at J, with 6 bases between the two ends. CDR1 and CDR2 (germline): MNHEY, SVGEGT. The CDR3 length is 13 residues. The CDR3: CASSYDINQPQHF. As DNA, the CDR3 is TGTGCCAGCAGTTACGACATTAATCAGCCCCAGCATTTT.

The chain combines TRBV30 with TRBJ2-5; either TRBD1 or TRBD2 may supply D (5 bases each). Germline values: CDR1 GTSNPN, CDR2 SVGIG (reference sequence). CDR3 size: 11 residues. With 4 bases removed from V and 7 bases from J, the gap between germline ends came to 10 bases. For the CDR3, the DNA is TGTGCCTGGACCATGGGGGTGACCCAGTACTTC. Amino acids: CAWTMGVTQYF. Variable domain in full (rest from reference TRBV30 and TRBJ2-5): SQTIHQWPATLVQPVGSPLSLECTVEGTSNPNLYWYRQAAGRGLQLLFYSVGIGQISSEVPQNLSASRPQDRQFILSSKKLLLSDSGFYLCAWTMGVTQYFGPGTRLLVL.

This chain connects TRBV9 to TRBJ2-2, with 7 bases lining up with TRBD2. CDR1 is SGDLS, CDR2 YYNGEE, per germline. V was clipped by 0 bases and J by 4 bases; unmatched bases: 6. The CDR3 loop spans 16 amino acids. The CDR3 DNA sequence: TGTGCCAGCAGCGTAGGTGGCGGGAGAGGCACCGGGGAGCTGTTTTTT. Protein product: CASSVGGGRGTGELFF.

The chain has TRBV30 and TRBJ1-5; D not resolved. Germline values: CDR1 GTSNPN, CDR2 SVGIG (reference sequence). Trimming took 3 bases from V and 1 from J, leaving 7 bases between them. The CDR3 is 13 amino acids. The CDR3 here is CAWSQESNQPQHF. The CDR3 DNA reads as TGTGCCTGGAGCCAGGAGAGCAATCAGCCCCAGCATTTT.

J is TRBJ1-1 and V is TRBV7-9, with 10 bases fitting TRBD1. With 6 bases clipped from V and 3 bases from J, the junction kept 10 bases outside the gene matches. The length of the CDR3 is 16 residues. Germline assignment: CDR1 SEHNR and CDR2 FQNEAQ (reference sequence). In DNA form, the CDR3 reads TGTGCCAGCAGGGTGGTGGGACAGGGGAATGACACTGAAGCTTTCTTT. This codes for CASRVVGQGNDTEAFF. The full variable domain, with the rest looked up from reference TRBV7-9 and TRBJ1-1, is DTGVSQNPRHKITKRGQNVTFRCDPISEHNRLYWYRQTLGQGPEFLTYFQNEAQLEKSRLLSDRFSAERPKGSFSTLEIQRTEQGDSAMYLCASRVVGQGNDTEAFFGQGTRLTVV.

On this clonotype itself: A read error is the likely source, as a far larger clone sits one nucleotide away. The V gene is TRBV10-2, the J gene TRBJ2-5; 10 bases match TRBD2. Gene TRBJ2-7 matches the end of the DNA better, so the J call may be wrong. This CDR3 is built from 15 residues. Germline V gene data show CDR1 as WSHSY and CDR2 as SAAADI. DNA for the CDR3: TGCGCCAGTACCCTCGAGACTAGCGGGCTGTACGAGCAGTACTTC. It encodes CASTLETSGLYEQYF.